These 13 T cell receptor beta chains came from one sample sequenced in a study of T cell repertoires in cytomegalovirus infection. TCRdb passed the reads through MiXCR, listing each CDR3 protein once. The table has some 590,000 distinct CDR3 sequences, approximately 40% seen once. Antigens of these TCRs are unknown. The source material was cultured PBMCs, sampled from culture after CMV antigen stimulation. The receptors here all came from a human donor in good health (CMV status not recorded). Some clones in this sample may be carry-over from other donors' samples.

The V call is TRBV20-1, the J call TRBJ2-1, with 9 bases lining up with TRBD2. Germline V gene data show CDR1 as DFQATT and CDR2 as SNEGSKA (reference sequence). This CDR3 comprises 16 residues. V shed 4 bases and J 4 bases; nucleotides not matched to a gene: 11. The CDR3 DNA is TGCAGTGCTAACCATATCCTAGCGGGGATTTACAATGAGCAGTTCTTC. It encodes CSANHILAGIYNEQFF.

This clonotype was counted ten times or more. V and J are TRBV7-8 and TRBJ2-7; 10 nucleotides agree with TRBD2. The germline CDR1 and CDR2 sequences are SGHVS and FQNEAQ. The CDR3 extends over 16 amino acids. V shed 7 bases and J 3 bases; nucleotides not matched to a gene: 12. CDR3 amino acids: CASILGAAGGIYEQYF. The CDR3 DNA sequence: TGTGCCAGCATCCTGGGGGCAGCGGGGGGGATCTACGAGCAGTACTTC.

This clonotype has a count of ten or more. The V gene is TRBV7-2, the J gene TRBJ2-5; no clear D gene. In germline, CDR1 is SGHTA, CDR2 FQGNSA. This CDR3 has 14 residues. V was clipped by 0 bases and J by 5 bases, with 10 bases between them. CDR3 coding DNA: TGTGCCAGCAGCTTAGCCGGTACCGCGGAGACCCAGTACTTC. This gives the protein CASSLAGTAETQYF.

V is TRBV12-3 or TRBV12-4 and J is TRBJ1-4; a possible D gene is TRBD1 (6 bases). V dropped 7 bases and J dropped 4 bases, with 13 bases sitting between them. This CDR3 spans 14 amino acids. The CDR3 is CASTPGGYNEKLFF. CDR3 nucleotide sequence: TGTGCCAGCACCCCGGGGGGCTATAATGAAAAACTGTTTTTT.

The genes are TRBV6-2 or TRBV6-3 and TRBJ2-1; 7 positions agree with TRBD1. From germline, CDR1 is MNHEY and CDR2 SVGEGT. Trimming cost V 7 bases and J 2 bases; bases outside gene matches: 5. This CDR3 spans 14 amino acids. CDR3: CASKRQGTYNEQFF. CDR3 nucleotide sequence: TGTGCCAGCAAACGACAGGGAACCTACAATGAGCAGTTCTTC.

This clonotype was observed a handful of times. This rearrangement joins TRBV11-2 to TRBJ2-7, with D tentatively TRBD2 (6 bases). The germline CDR1 and CDR2 sequences are SGHAT and FQNNGV. This CDR3 spans 15 amino acids. V lost 4 bases, J lost 0 bases, and 13 bases lay in between. As DNA, the CDR3 is TGTGCCAGCAGCTCATCGGGAGATAGCTCCTACGAGCAGTACTTC. It specifies CASSSSGDSSYEQYF.

The chain couples TRBV20-1 to TRBJ2-7, with D tentatively TRBD2 (5 bases). Germline CDR1 DFQATT, CDR2 SNEGSKA (reference sequence). CDR3 length equals 16 residues. Trimming left V 0 bases short and J 0 bases short, with 15 bases between. CDR3 DNA: TGCAGTGCTAGAGAAATAAAGTCGGGAACCTCCTACGAGCAGTACTTC. This encodes CSAREIKSGTSYEQYF.

This clonotype was recorded only once. The chain combines TRBV4-1 with TRBJ1-1; 9 nucleotides match TRBD1. The CDR3 loop spans 16 amino acids. The junction had 10 bases not matched to a gene; V was cut back by 4 bases and J by 4 bases. Germline lookup yields CDR1 MGHRA and CDR2 YSYEKL. CDR3 region: CASSLQPGQGFTEAFF. CDR3 bases: TGCGCCAGCAGCCTCCAACCGGGACAGGGTTTCACTGAAGCTTTCTTT.

The chain couples TRBV7-2 to TRBJ1-5; D is ambiguous. Deletions cut 5 bases from V and 3 bases from J, with 11 bases between. Germline assignment: CDR1 SGHTA and CDR2 FQGNSA. This CDR3 is built from 14 residues. CDR3 sequence reads: CASSPTVANQPQHF. The CDR3 bases are TGTGCCAGCAGCCCCACTGTAGCCAATCAGCCCCAGCATTTT. The full variable domain, in which reference TRBV7-2 and TRBJ1-5 provide the parts outside the CDR3, is GAGVSQSPSNKVTEKGKDVELRCDPISGHTALYWYRQSLGQGLEFLIYFQGNSAPDKSGLPSDRFSAERTGGSVSTLTIQRTQQEDSAVYLCASSPTVANQPQHFGDGTRLSIL.

This clonotype was observed a few times. This chain connects TRBV7-9 to TRBJ2-1; D may match TRBD1 or TRBD2 (5 bases each). Trimming removed 0 bases at V and 10 bases at J, with 10 bases between. CDR1 and CDR2 from the germline V gene are SEHNR and FQNEAQ (reference sequence). The CDR3 loop spans 13 amino acids. This CDR3 reads CASSLAGTPEQFF. CDR3 DNA sequence: TGTGCCAGCAGCTTAGCTGGGACCCCCGAGCAGTTCTTC.

The CDR3 spells CASSPVRGRYQETQYF. In DNA form, the CDR3 reads TGTGCCAGCAGCCCGGTCAGGGGAAGGTACCAAGAGACCCAGTACTTC. V and J are TRBV5-6 and TRBJ2-5, with TRBD1 as a possible D gene (6 bases). CDR1 and CDR2 from the germline V gene are SGHDT and YYEEEE. The CDR3 sequence is 16 residues long. The V end lost 4 bases, the J end lost 0 bases, and 16 bases lay between the germline ends.

The chain uses TRBV6-2 or TRBV6-3 and TRBJ2-7; D call uncertain. Looked up from germline, CDR1 is MNHEY and CDR2 is SVGEGT. This CDR3 is built from 13 residues. V was clipped by 8 bases and J by 2 bases, with 13 bases between them. In nucleotides, the CDR3 is TGTGCCAGCGGGGATACGTTGGCCTACGAGCAGTACTTC. Protein product: CASGDTLAYEQYF.

V gene TRBV24-1 combines with J gene TRBJ2-4, with D perhaps matching TRBD1 (6 bases). Germline-derived CDR1 and CDR2 are KGHDR and SFDVKD. Trimming shortened V by 5 bases and J by 8 bases, and 12 bases separated the two germline ends. The CDR3 has 13 amino acids. In DNA form, the CDR3 reads TGTGCCACCAGTGGAGGGGGAATTCACATTCAGTACTTC. This gives the protein CATSGGGIHIQYF.